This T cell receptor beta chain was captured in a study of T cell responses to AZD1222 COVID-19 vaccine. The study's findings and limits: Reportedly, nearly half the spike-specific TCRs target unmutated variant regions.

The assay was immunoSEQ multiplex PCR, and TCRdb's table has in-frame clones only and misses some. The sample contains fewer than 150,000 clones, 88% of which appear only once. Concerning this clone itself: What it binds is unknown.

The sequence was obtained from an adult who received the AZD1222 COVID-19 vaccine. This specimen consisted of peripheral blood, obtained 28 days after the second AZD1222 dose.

The CDR3 region is CASSYSRSGAYTF. The CDR3, as DNA: TGTGCCAGCAGTTACTCGAGATCAGGGGCCTACACCTTC. The gene calls are TRBV6-2 or TRBV6-3 and TRBJ1-2; a possible D gene is TRBD1 (6 bases). Germline assignment: CDR1 MNHEY and CDR2 SVGEGT. Deletions cut 0 bases from V and 10 bases from J, with 12 bases between. This CDR3 has 13 amino acids.